The present T cell receptor (beta chain) was sequenced within a study of shared T cell receptors in the human thymus (dated by TCRdb to the early 2020s). Regarding the study in general: The study investigated the way shared, self-reactive T-cell receptor alpha chains are produced in the human thymus.

A few counts support this clone. Its specific antigen is unknown. Base qualities are not recorded, but no much larger clone differs from it by a single base. The library was made by the immunoSEQ multiplex PCR assay. Imported from immuneACCESS, the table was reduced by TCRdb to in-frame sequences with V and J called. These copies leave out some clones; in studies compared against another copy, an unresolved V gene accounts for under half, and the cause of the remainder is not known. The sample has roughly 410,000 clones on record, around 95% of them singletons. The top ten hold roughly 0.02% of the sample. From cysteine to phenylalanine, the CDR3 is 17 amino acids long. Only CDR3 DNA remains: 51 bases, in frame from the first base. V trim: 1 base; J trim: 2 bases; unmatched bases: 8. CDR1 and CDR2 were assigned from the germline V gene as SGHNT and YENEEA.

The source material was thymocytes. This TCR came from a human donor. The chain uses TRBV11-3 and TRBJ2-3; a stretch of 8 junction bases matches TRBD2. The nucleotide sequence is TGTGCCAGCAGCTTAGTTAGCGGGATAGGTCACACAGATACGCAGTATTTT. This translates into CASSLVSGIGHTDTQYF.